This passage covers 9 T cell receptor beta chains from one sample sequenced in a study of T cells in Graves' hyperthyroidism and ophthalmopathy. TCR beta CDR3 regions were amplified from RNA. The HTBI set primed first-round TCR CDR3 RT-PCR. From the multiplex PCR reads, TCRdb called clonotypes with MiXCR, one entry per CDR3 protein. The sample lists roughly 560,000 distinct CDR3 sequences; around 15% were seen once. The sample taken for sequencing was blood. These receptors were collected from a woman aged 35 to 49 with Graves' ophthalmopathy.

V and J are TRBV19 and TRBJ2-7; D not certain. In germline, CDR1 is LNHDA, CDR2 SQIVND (reference sequence). There are 15 residues in the CDR3. V lost 5 bases, J lost 1 base, and 15 bases lay in between. Here the CDR3 DNA reads TGTGCCAGTAGTCCCACCCTCGGCAGTTCCTACGAGCAGTACTTC. Its translation is CASSPTLGSSYEQYF.

This clonotype has at least ten counts. This rearrangement joins TRBV19 to TRBJ2-7; possibly TRBD1 for D (6 bases). V was cut by 2 bases and J by 3 bases, with 11 bases left in between. Germline loops: CDR1 LNHDA, CDR2 SQIVND (reference sequence). The CDR3 is made up of 14 amino acids. CDR3 sequence: CASSISTGNYEQYF. The CDR3 DNA reads as TGTGCCAGTAGTATATCAACAGGGAACTACGAGCAGTACTTC.

The rearrangement uses TRBV4-1 and TRBJ1-1, with a tentative D call TRBD1 (6 bases). The CDR3 loop spans 19 amino acids. Germline assignment: CDR1 MGHRA and CDR2 YSYEKL. V dropped 1 base and J dropped 6 bases, with 27 bases sitting between them. CDR3 residues: CASSQARPLRGTRGAEAFF. The CDR3 nucleotides read TGCGCCAGCAGCCAAGCTCGGCCATTGAGGGGGACACGAGGGGCTGAAGCTTTCTTT.

This chain joins TRBV19 and TRBJ2-5, with 7 positions matching TRBD2. V lost 4 bases to trimming and J lost 1 base; unmatched junction nucleotides: 9. The CDR3 extends over 16 amino acids. The V gene's germline CDR1 is LNHDA and CDR2 SQIVND (reference sequence). The CDR3 region has the DNA TGTGCCAGTAGTACGCGCGGGGGTAGGTCCCAAGAGACCCAGTACTTC. Translating it yields CASSTRGGRSQETQYF. The full variable domain, its missing parts supplied by reference TRBV19 and TRBJ2-5, is DGGITQSPKYLFRKEGQNVTLSCEQNLNHDAMYWYRQDPGQGLRLIYYSQIVNDFQKGDIAEGYSVSREKKESFPLTVTSAQKNPTAFYLCASSTRGGRSQETQYFGPGTRLLVL.

This clonotype was counted between two and nine times. The chain links TRBV11-1 to TRBJ1-5; perhaps TRBD1 as D (6 bases). The germline CDR1 and CDR2 sequences are SGHAT and FQDESV (reference sequence). The germline V and J ends were trimmed by 5 bases and 5 bases, with 19 bases remaining between them. The CDR3 length is 16 residues. The CDR3 protein is CASSKSAGAEYQPQHF. Here the CDR3 DNA reads TGTGCCAGCAGCAAATCCGCAGGGGCAGAATATCAGCCCCAGCATTTT.

This clonotype came up many times. J is TRBJ2-7 and V is TRBV28, with D tentatively TRBD1 or TRBD2 (7 bases each). V lost 4 bases to trimming and J lost 2 bases, with 24 bases between them. The germline V gene encodes CDR1 MDHEN and CDR2 SYDVKM. The CDR3 is 18 amino acids. CDR3 in amino acids: CASSSDRDWGGSPYEQYF. CDR3 coding DNA: TGTGCCAGCAGTTCCGACAGGGATTGGGGCGGGAGCCCCTACGAGCAGTACTTC.

The V gene is TRBV28, the J gene TRBJ2-2; 13 nucleotides agree with TRBD2. V lost 0 bases and J lost 4; bases outside the gene matches: 5. The CDR3 is made up of 18 amino acids. Germline V gives CDR1 MDHEN, CDR2 SYDVKM. The CDR3 DNA reads as TGTGCCAGCAGTTTATGGGAACTAGCGGGAGGGGGCACCGGGGAGCTGTTTTTT. It specifies CASSLWELAGGGTGELFF. The whole variable domain, remainder taken from reference TRBV28 and TRBJ2-2, is DVKVTQSSRYLVKRTGEKVFLECVQDMDHENMFWYRQDPGLGLRLIYFSYDVKMKEKGDIPEGYSVSREKKERFSLILESASTNQTSMYLCASSLWELAGGGTGELFFGEGSRLTVL.

The chain has TRBV7-3 and TRBJ2-7; 8 bases agree with TRBD2. V shed 0 bases and J 5 bases; nucleotides not matched to a gene: 6. In germline, CDR1 is SGHTA, CDR2 FQGTGA. CDR3 length equals 15 residues. The DNA for the CDR3 is TGTGCCAGCAGCTTAACTAGCGGGGTAGCGAACGAGCAGTACTTC. It translates to CASSLTSGVANEQYF.

As concerns this clonotype: A much larger clone is a single base away; this may be a read error. This chain connects TRBV3-1 to TRBJ1-6; no firm D call. With 8 bases removed from V and 7 bases from J, the gap between germline ends came to 6 bases. This CDR3 spans 11 amino acids. Germline V lookup: CDR1 LGHDT, CDR2 YNNKEL (reference sequence). The CDR3 is CASGRNSPLHF. CDR3 in DNA: TGTGCCAGCGGGAGGAATTCACCCCTCCACTTT.